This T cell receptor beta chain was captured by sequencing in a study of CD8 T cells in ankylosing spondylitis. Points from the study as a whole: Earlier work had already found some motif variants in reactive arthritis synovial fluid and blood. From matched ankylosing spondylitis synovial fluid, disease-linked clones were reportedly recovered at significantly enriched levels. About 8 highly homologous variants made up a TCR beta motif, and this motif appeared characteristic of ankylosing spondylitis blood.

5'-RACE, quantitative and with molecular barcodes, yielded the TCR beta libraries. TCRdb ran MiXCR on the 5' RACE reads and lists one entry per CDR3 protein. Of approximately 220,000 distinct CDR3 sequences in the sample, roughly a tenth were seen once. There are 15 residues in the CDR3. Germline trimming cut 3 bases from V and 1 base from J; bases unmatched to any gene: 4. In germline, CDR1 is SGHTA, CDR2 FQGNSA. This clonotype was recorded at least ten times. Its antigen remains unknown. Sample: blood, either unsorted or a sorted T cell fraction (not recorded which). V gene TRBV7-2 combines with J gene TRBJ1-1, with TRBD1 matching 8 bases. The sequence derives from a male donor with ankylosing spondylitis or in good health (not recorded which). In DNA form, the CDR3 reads TGTGCCAGCAGCTTTGCCGGACAGGGGAACACTGAAGCTTTCTTT. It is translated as CASSFAGQGNTEAFF.